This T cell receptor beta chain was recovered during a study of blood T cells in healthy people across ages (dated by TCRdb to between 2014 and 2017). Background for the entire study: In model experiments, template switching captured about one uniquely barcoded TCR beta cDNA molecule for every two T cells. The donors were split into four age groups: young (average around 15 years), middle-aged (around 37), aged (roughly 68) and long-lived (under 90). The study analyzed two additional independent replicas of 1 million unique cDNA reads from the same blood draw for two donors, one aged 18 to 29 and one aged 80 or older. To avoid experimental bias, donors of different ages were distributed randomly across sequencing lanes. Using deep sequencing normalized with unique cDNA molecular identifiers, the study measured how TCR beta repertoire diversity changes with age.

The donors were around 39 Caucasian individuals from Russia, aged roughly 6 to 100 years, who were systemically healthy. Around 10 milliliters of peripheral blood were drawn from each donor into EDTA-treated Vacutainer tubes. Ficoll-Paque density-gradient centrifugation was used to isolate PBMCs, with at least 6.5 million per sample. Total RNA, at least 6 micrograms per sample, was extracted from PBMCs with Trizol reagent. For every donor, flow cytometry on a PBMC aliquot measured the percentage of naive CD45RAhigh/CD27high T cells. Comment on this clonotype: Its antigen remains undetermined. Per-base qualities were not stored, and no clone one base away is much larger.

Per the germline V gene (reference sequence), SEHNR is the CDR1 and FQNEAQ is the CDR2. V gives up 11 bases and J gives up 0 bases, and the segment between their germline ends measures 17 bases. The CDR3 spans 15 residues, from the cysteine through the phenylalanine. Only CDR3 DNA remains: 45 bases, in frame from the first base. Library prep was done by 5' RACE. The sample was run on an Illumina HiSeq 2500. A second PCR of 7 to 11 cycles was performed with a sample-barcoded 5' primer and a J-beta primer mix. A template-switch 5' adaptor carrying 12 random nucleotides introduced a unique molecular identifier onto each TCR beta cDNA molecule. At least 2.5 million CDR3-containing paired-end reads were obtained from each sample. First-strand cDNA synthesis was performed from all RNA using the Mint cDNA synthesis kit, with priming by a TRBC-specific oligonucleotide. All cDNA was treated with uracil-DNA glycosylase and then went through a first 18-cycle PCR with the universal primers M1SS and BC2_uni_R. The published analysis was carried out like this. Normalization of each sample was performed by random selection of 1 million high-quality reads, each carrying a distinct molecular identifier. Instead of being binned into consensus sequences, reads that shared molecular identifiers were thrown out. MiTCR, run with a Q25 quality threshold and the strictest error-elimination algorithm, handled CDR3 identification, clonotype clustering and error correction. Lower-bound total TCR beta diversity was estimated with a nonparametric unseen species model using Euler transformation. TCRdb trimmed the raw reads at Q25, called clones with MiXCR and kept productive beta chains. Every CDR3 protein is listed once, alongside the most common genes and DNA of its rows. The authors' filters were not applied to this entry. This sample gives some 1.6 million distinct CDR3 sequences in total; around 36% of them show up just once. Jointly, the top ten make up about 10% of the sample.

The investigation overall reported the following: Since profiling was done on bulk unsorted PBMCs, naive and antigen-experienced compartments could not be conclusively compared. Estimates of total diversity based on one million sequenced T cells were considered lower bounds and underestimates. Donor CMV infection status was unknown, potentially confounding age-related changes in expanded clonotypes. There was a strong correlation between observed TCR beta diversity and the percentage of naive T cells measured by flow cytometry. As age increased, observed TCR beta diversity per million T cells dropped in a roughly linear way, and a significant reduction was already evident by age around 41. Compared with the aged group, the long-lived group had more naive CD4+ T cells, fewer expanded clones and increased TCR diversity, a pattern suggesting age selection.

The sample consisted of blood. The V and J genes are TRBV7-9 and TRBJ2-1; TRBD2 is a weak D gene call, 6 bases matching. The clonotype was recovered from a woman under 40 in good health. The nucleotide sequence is TGTGCCGGCCTTGGTCCCGGGAGCTCCTACAATGAGCAGTTCTTC. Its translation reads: CAGLGPGSSYNEQFF.